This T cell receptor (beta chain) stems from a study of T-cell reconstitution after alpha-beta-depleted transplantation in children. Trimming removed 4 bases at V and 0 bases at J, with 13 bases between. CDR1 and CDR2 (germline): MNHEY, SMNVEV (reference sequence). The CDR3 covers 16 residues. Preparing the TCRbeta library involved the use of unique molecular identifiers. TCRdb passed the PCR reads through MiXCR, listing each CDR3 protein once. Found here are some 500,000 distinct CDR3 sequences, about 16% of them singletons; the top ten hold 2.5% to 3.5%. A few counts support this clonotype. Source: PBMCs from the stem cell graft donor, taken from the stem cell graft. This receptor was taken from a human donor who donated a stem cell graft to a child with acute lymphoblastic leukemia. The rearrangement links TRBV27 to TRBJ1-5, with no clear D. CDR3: CASSSSLDRSNQPQHF. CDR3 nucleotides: TGTGCCAGCAGTTCCTCGTTGGACCGTAGCAATCAGCCCCAGCATTTT.